The clone carrying this TCR beta chain has just a few counts. As yet, its antigen is unknown. The data belong to a study of neoadjuvant nivolumab and ipilimumab in lung cancer. CDR1 is SEHNR, CDR2 FQNEAQ, per germline (reference sequence). The CDR3 contains 15 residues. Trimming pared 5 bases from V and 6 bases from J, leaving 19 bases between. Libraries were prepared by immunoSEQ multiplex PCR; TCRdb keeps only in-frame clonotypes and omits some of them. The data show 8,500 to 10,000 clones, about 80% seen once. Study-level results: TCR sequencing covered a small number of samples. Higher pretherapy blood TCR richness went with higher resected-tumor richness.

The source material was tumor tissue, sampled after neoadjuvant nivolumab, alone or with ipilimumab, at or shortly before surgery. The V gene is TRBV7-9, the J gene TRBJ1-2, with D possibly being TRBD1 (6 bases). The sequence was collected from an adult with non-small cell lung cancer. CDR3 nucleotide sequence: TGTGCCAGCAGCACGGACAGATACTTAGTCCATGGCTACACCTTC. Amino acid sequence: CASSTDRYLVHGYTF.